This T cell receptor (beta chain) was sequenced for a study of blood T cell repertoires in COVID-19. Study-level background: Spain, Italy and the United States supplied samples that represented acute and convalescent COVID-19. In each case, the material was cDNA or gDNA derived from T cells, B-cell-depleted T cells, or PBMCs.

The CDR3 length is 13 residues. V was clipped by 7 bases and J by 0 bases, with 9 bases between them. Germline CDR1 reads LNHDA; CDR2 reads SQIVND (reference sequence). In the original workflow: Amplification of reference gene primers provided the estimated nucleated cell counts. Using immunoSEQ multiplex PCR, the repertoire was profiled, and TCRdb retains in-frame clones only, with some absent. Clone size and the V and J calls come from that table; the DNA yielded D and trimming. The data show about 210,000 clones, with 88% seen just once and 1.5% to 2% held by the top ten. This TCR was recovered from an older man with acute or convalescent COVID-19. Sequenced material: peripheral blood. This chain connects TRBV19 to TRBJ1-1; D possibly corresponds to TRBD1 (5 bases). The DNA for the CDR3 is TGTGCCAGTACGGAGGGGTTGAACACTGAAGCTTTCTTT. Translating it yields CASTEGLNTEAFF.